The sequence of this TCR beta chain was determined in a study of T cells in Graves' hyperthyroidism and ophthalmopathy. Study context: Sampling of peripheral blood happened at initial diagnosis, prior to any treatment.

Per the germline V gene, CDR1 is PRHDT and CDR2 is FYEKMQ (reference sequence). V lost 6 bases to trimming and J lost 0 bases, with 9 bases between them. This CDR3 is 14 amino acids long. Study-wide findings and caveats: Model-based prediction identified ophthalmopathy a median approximately 6 months prior to its onset.

With regard to this clonotype: Its matching antigen is unknown.

Hyperthyroidism had been newly diagnosed in patients aged 18 to 65, and its duration was under 2 months. TCR beta CDR3 regions were amplified from RNA transcripts. When the TCR CDR3 underwent first-round RT-PCR, the HTBI primer set was used. MiXCR, run by TCRdb on the multiplex PCR reads, gives a single entry per CDR3 protein. The data contain roughly 290,000 distinct CDR3 sequences, around 13% of them singletons. The sequenced sample was blood. The chain joins TRBV13 to TRBJ2-1, with D hard to call. The receptor's source is a woman between 35 and 50 years old with Graves' hyperthyroidism. The CDR3: CASRSKGSYNEQFF. CDR3 DNA sequence: TGTGCCAGCAGATCGAAGGGCTCCTACAATGAGCAGTTCTTC.